The 8 T cell receptor beta chains reported below all come from one sample, sequenced in a study of a mutant IDH1 vaccine in newly diagnosed glioma. Sequenced by immunoSEQ multiplex PCR; TCRdb stores in-frame clones only, minus some. The table includes under 150,000 clones, 85% to 90% detected once. Time point reported: week 11, during vaccination. Alongside topical imiquimod, each dose of vaccine comprised 300 ug of mutant IDH1 20-mer peptide. Antigens for these TCRs are unknown. The sample in question was PBMCs, obtained from a glioma patient whose treatment included an IDH1 peptide vaccine. All receptors derive from a woman aged 45-65 years with glioma.

The rearrangement uses TRBV19 and TRBJ1-4; maybe TRBD1 (6 bases). This CDR3 contains 12 residues. From germline, CDR1 is LNHDA and CDR2 SQIVND (reference sequence). Trimming took off 9 bases at V and 6 bases at J, with 11 bases between the two ends. The CDR3 DNA sequence: TGTGCCAGCTCAGGGGTCGATGAAAAACTGTTTTTT. It specifies CASSGVDEKLFF.

This clone was seen only a few times. The chain is built from TRBV6-4 and TRBJ1-2; D is ambiguous. Germline CDR1 and CDR2: MRHNA and SNTAGT. The CDR3 spans 11 residues. Trimming cost V 4 bases and J 5 bases, with 5 bases left between them. CDR3 in amino acids: CASSGGYGYTF. CDR3 in DNA: TGTGCCAGCAGTGGCGGATATGGCTACACCTTC.

This chain joins TRBV18 and TRBJ1-6, with D perhaps matching TRBD1 (5 bases). This CDR3 is 17 amino acids long. The V end lost 3 bases, the J end lost 8 bases, and 20 bases lay between the germline ends. The germline CDR1 and CDR2 sequences are KGHSH and LQKENI. CDR3 sequence (DNA): TGTGCCAGCTCACCGGGGCAGCCCGGATGGGGGGATTCACCCCTCCACTTT. This encodes CASSPGQPGWGDSPLHF.

The chain recombines TRBV6-5 with TRBJ2-3; weak D call: TRBD1 (6 bases). The CDR3 loop spans 15 amino acids. V lost 6 bases, J lost 7 bases, and 20 bases lay in between. CDR1 is MNHEY, CDR2 SVGAGI, per germline. CDR3 sequence reads: CASRVDRLRTNTQYF. In nucleotides, the CDR3 is TGTGCCAGCAGGGTAGACAGGCTTAGAACAAATACGCAGTATTTT.

This rearrangement joins TRBV18 to TRBJ1-1, with D unclear. The germline CDR1 and CDR2 sequences are KGHSH and LQKENI. Trimming stripped 4 bases from V and 3 bases from J, with 12 bases between. This CDR3 is built from 14 residues. CDR3 nucleotides: TGTGCCAGCTCACTATCGGACGCCGACACTGAAGCTTTCTTT. Encoded protein: CASSLSDADTEAFF.

V and J are TRBV9 and TRBJ1-1, with a weak D call TRBD1 (5 bases). This CDR3 is built from 15 residues. CDR1 is SGDLS and CDR2 is YYNGEE in the germline V gene. Trimming left V 3 bases short and J 4 bases short, with 16 bases between. The CDR3 DNA is TGTGCCAGCAGCGCAGTCCAGGGTATAGGCACTGAAGCTTTCTTT. This sequence encodes CASSAVQGIGTEAFF. The variable domain in full, completed from reference TRBV9 and TRBJ1-1, reads DSGVTQTPKHLITATGQRVTLRCSPRSGDLSVYWYQQSLDQGLQFLIQYYNGEERAKGNILERFSAQQFPDLHSELNLSSLELGDSALYFCASSAVQGIGTEAFFGQGTRLTVV.

This clone showed up just once. The J gene is TRBJ2-2, the V gene TRBV10-2, with 9 bases that match TRBD2. J was trimmed by 0 bases and V by 8 bases; bases with no gene match: 7. CDR3 size: 16 residues. The germline gives CDR1 WSHSY, CDR2 SAAADI. The CDR3 reads CASGGAGGTNTGELFF. The CDR3 coding sequence is TGCGCCAGCGGCGGGGCGGGAGGGACGAACACCGGGGAGCTGTTTTTT.

The CDR3 protein is CASSLAQPEQYF. In nucleotides, the CDR3 is TGTGCCAGCAGCTTAGCGCAGCCCGAGCAGTACTTC. The chain recombines TRBV7-2 with TRBJ2-7; D gene ambiguous. Per the germline V gene, CDR1 is SGHTA and CDR2 is FQGNSA. The CDR3 is made up of 12 amino acids. V lost 0 bases, J lost 6 bases, and 6 bases lay in between.